The T cell receptor beta chain described here comes from a study of blood T cells in healthy people across ages. Findings of the study overall: With age, beta diversity per million T cells declined roughly linearly, significantly by over 35.

This clonotype was counted a few times. Its cognate antigen is unknown. PCR was performed a second time for about 7 to 11 cycles using a sample-barcoded 5' primer and a J-beta primer mix. The authors tagged each cDNA molecule using a template-switch adaptor with 12 random nucleotides. TCRdb fed the 5' RACE reads into MiXCR, producing one record per CDR3 protein. The table has around 2 million distinct CDR3 sequences, about 39% seen once. Germline V gives CDR1 SGDLS, CDR2 YYNGEE. The V end was cut by 4 bases, the J end by 3 bases, with 14 bases between. The CDR3 is made up of 16 amino acids. V gene TRBV9 combines with J gene TRBJ2-6; a weak D match, TRBD1 (5 bases). This TCR derives from a human donor in good health. Sequenced input: blood. The CDR3 loop reads CASSPDSFRGANVLTF. In DNA form, the CDR3 reads TGTGCCAGCAGCCCTGACAGTTTTCGTGGGGCCAACGTCCTGACTTTC.